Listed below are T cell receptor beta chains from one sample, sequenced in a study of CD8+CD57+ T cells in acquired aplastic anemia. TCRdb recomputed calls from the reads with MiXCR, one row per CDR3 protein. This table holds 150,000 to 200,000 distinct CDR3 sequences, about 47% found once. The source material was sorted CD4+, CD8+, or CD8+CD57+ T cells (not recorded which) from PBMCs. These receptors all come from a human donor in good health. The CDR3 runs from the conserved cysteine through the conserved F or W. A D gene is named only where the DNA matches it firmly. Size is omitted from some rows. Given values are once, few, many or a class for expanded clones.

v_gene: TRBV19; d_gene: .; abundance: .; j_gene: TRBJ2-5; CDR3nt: TGTGCCAGTAGTACCCAGACCTGGTTGGGGGAGACCCAGTACTTC; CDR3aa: CASSTQTWLGETQYF
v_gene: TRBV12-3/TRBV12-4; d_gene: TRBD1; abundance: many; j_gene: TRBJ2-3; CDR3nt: TGTGCCAGCAGCAGAATCCGGGACAGCGATACGCAGTATTTT; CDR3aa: CASSRIRDSDTQYF
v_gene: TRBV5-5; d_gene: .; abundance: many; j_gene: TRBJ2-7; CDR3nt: TGTGCCAGCAGCTTGGGTCAACGATACGAGCAGTACTTC; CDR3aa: CASSLGQRYEQYF
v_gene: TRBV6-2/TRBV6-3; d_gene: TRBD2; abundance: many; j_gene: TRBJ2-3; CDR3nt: TGTGCCAGCAGTTTTCGTGTGGCGGGAGGCCACACAGATACGCAGTATTTT; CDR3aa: CASSFRVAGGHTDTQYF
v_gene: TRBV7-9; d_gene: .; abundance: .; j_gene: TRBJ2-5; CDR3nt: TGTGCCAGCAGCTTGGGCATCGTGGGAGAGACCCAGTACTTC; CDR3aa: CASSLGIVGETQYF
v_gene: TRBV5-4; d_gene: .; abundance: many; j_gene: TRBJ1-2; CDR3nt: TGTGCCAGCAGCTTGAAGGGGGTCTATGGCTACACCTTC; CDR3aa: CASSLKGVYGYTF
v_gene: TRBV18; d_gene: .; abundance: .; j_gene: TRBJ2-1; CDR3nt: TGTGCCAGCTCACCAATAGCGCCGAGCTCCTACAATGAGCAGTTCTTC; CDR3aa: CASSPIAPSSYNEQFF
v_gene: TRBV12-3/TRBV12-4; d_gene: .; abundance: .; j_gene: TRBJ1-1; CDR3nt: TGTGCCAGCAGTTTGACTCCCCAAACTGAAGCTTTCTTT; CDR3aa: CASSLTPQTEAFF
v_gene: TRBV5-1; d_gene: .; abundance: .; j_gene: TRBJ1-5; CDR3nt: TGCGCCAGCAGTGCTGGGGACCATGAAGGGCAGCCCCAGCATTTT; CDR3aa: CASSAGDHEGQPQHF
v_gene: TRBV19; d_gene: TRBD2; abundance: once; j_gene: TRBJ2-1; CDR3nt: TGTGCCAGTAGACGACTAGCGGGTGACAATGAGCAGTTCTTC; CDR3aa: CASRRLAGDNEQFF
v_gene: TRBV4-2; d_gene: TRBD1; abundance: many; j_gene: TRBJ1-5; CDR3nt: TGTGCCAGCAGCCAAGATGGGACAGGGGTGAGGCAGCCCCAGCATTTT; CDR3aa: CASSQDGTGVRQPQHF
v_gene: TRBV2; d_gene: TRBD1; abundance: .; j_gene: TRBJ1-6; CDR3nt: TGTGCCAGCGGCTCCGGGACAGATAATTCACCCCTCCACTTT; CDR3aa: CASGSGTDNSPLHF
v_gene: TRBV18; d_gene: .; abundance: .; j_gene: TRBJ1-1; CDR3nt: TGTGCCAGCTCACCTGCCGTGTTGGCCCGAGGAGCTTTCTTT; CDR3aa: CASSPAVLARGAFF
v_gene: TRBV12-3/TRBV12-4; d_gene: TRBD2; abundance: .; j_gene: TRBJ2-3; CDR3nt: TGTGCCAGCAGAACATTCGGGACTAGCGGGAGGGGTAGCACAGATACGCAGTATTTT; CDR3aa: CASRTFGTSGRGSTDTQYF
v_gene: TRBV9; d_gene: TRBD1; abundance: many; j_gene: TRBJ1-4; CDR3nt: TGTGCCAGCAGCGTAGGGGACAGGGGGAGTGAAAAACTGTTTTTT; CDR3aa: CASSVGDRGSEKLFF
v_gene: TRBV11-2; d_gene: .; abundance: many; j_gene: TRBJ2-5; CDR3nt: TGTGCCAGCAGCTCCCCCTCAGGGGTAGAGACCCAGTACTTC; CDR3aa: CASSSPSGVETQYF
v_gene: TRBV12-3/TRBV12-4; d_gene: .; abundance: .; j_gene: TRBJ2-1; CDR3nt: TGTGCCAGCAGTTTACCGGGCGGTCCCTACAATGAGCAGTTCTTC; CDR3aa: CASSLPGGPYNEQFF
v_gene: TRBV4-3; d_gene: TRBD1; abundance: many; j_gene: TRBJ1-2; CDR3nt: TGCGCCAGCAGCCAAACGACAGGGGGAGAAGGCTACACCTTC; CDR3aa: CASSQTTGGEGYTF
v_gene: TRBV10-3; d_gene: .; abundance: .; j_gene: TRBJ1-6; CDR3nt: TGTGCCATCAGTGACCCGGATAATTCACCCCTCCACTTT; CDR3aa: CAISDPDNSPLHF
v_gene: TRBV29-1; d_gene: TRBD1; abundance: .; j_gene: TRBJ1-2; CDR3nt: TGCAGCGTAACAACAGGGGACTATGGCTACACCTTC; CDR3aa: CSVTTGDYGYTF
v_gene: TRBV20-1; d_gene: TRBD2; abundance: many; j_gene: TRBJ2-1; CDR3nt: TGCAGTGCTAGAGATATAGCGGGAGGGCCAAACAATGAGCAGTTCTTC; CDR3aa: CSARDIAGGPNNEQFF
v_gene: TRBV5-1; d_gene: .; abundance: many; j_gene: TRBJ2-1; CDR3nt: TGCGCCAGCAGCTTACAGGGTTATCGCAATGAGCAGTTCTTC; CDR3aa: CASSLQGYRNEQFF
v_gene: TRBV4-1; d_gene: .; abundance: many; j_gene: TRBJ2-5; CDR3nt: TGCGCCAGCAGCCAAGATCAGGGATTGGAGACCCAGTACTTC; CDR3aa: CASSQDQGLETQYF
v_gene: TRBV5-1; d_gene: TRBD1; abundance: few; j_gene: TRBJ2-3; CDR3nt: TGCGCCAGCAGCTTGGGACAGGGGAAGGGCACAGATACGCAGTATTTT; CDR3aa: CASSLGQGKGTDTQYF
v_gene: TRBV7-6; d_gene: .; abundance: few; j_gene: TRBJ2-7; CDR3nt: TGTGCCAGCAGTCTTAACGGAGGGGCGCCTACCGAGCAGTACTTC; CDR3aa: CASSLNGGAPTEQYF
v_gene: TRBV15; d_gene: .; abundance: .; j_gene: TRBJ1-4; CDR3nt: TGTGCCACCGCGAAGCTGGTCGGTACCGCAACTAATGAAAAACTGTTTTTT; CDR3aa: CATAKLVGTATNEKLFF
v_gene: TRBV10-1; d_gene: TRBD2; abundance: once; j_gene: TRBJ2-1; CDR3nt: TGCGCCAGCGCCGGGACTAGCGGGTCCTACAATGAGCAGTTCTTC; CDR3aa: CASAGTSGSYNEQFF
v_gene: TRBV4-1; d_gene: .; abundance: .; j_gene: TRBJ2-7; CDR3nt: TGCGCCAGCAGCCAAGCGATTTTGGGTGGCTCATCCTACGAGCAGTACTTC; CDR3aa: CASSQAILGGSSYEQYF
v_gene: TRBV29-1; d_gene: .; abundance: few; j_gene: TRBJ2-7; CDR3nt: TGCAGCGTTGAAGGCAGGGGCTACGAGCAGTACTTC; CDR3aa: CSVEGRGYEQYF
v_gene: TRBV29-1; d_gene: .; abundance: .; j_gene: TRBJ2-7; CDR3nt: TGCAGCGTTAGCGCCGCGGCTAACGAGCTGTACTTC; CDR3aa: CSVSAAANELYF
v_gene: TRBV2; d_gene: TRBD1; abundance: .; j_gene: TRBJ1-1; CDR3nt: TGTGCCAGCAGCCGGACAGGGCTGAACACTGAAGCTTTCTTT; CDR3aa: CASSRTGLNTEAFF
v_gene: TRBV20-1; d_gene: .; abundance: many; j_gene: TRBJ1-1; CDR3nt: TGCAGTGCTCCCAAGGGAGGTAACACTGAAGCTTTCTTT; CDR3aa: CSAPKGGNTEAFF
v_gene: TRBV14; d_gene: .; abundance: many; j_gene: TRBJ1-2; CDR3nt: TGTGCCAGCAGCCAAGCGCAGGGACCTCCTAACTATGGCTACACCTTC; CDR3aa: CASSQAQGPPNYGYTF
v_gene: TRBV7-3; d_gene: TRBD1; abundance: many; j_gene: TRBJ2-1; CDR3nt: TGTGCCAGCAGCCCAGGGGACAGAGTCTCCTACAATGAGCAGTTCTTC; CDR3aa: CASSPGDRVSYNEQFF
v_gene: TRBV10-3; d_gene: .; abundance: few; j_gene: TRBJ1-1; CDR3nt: TGTGCCATCAGGGGTCGGGACGGGAACACTGAAGCTTTCTTT; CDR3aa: CAIRGRDGNTEAFF
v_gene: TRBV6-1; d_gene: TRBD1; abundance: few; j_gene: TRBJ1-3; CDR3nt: TGTGCCAGCAGCGCAGGGGGCCTGCAGGACACCATATATTTT; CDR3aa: CASSAGGLQDTIYF
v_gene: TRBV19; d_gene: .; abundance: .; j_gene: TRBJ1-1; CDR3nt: TGTGCCAGTAGTAGGGAGGGGGAAAACACTGAAGCTTTCTTT; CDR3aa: CASSREGENTEAFF
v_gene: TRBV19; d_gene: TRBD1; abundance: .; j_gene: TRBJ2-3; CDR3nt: TGTGCCAGTAGTATCCGGGGGGACAGGGGAAACCGGAGGGCCACAGATACGCAGTATTTT; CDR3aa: CASSIRGDRGNRRATDTQYF
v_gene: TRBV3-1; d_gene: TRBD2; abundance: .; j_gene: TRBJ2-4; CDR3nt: TGTGCCAGCACTCTAGCGGGAGAAAACATTCAGTACTTC; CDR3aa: CASTLAGENIQYF
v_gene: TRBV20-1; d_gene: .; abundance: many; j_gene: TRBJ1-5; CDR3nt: TGCAGTGCTACCAAGACGGGGGTGAATCAGCCCCAGCATTTT; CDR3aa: CSATKTGVNQPQHF
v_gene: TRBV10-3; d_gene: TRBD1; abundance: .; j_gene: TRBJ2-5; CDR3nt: TGTGCCACCAAAGACAGGGAAGAGACCCAGTACTTC; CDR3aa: CATKDREETQYF
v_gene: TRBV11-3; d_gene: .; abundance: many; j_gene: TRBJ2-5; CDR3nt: TGTGCCAGCAGCTTAGAAGGGACAAGACAAGAGACCCAGTACTTC; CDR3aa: CASSLEGTRQETQYF
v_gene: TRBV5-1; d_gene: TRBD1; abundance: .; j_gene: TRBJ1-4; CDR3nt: TGCGCCAGCAGCTGGACAGGGGTCAGTCCAACTAATGAAAAACTGTTTTTT; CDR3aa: CASSWTGVSPTNEKLFF
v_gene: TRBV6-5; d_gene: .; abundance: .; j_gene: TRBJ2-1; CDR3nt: TGTGCCAGCAGTTACTCGCCAGCTGGTGAGCAGTTCTTC; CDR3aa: CASSYSPAGEQFF
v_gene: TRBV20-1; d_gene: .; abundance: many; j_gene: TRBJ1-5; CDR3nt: TGCAGTGCTAGAGATCCATCAGCTAGCAATCAGCCCCAGCATTTT; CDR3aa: CSARDPSASNQPQHF
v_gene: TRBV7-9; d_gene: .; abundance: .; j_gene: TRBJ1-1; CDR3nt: TGTGCCAGCAGCCCAGGGACGGTAAATGAAGCTTTCTTT; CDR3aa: CASSPGTVNEAFF
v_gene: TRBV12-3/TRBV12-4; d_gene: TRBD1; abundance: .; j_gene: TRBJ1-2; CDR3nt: TGTGCCTGCAGTTTAGAGACAGGGCTTACTAACTATGGCTACACCTTC; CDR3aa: CACSLETGLTNYGYTF
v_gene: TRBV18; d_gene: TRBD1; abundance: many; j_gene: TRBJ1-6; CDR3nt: TGTGCCAGCTCACGCGACAGGGAACATTCACCCCTCCACTTT; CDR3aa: CASSRDREHSPLHF
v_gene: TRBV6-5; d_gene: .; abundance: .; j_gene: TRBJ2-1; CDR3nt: TGTGCCAGCAGTTACCCCCCGTACAATGAGCAGTTCTTC; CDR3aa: CASSYPPYNEQFF
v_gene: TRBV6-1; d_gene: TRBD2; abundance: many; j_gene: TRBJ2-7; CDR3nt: TGTGCCAGCAGTGGGGGGACTAGCGGGAGGCCCGGCGAGCAGTACTTC; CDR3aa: CASSGGTSGRPGEQYF
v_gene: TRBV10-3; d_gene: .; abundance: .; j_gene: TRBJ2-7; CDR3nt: TGTGCCAGCATGATGATAGCGCTTACCTACGAGCAGTACTTC; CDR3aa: CASMMIALTYEQYF
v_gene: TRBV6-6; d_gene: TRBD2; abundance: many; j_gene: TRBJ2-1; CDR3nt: TGTGCCAGCAGTACCGGACTAGCCCGTGAGCAGTTCTTC; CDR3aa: CASSTGLAREQFF
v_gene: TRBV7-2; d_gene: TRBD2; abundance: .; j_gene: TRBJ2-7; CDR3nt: TGTGCCAGCAGCGATAATAGCGGGACCGCCTACGAGCAGTACTTC; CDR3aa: CASSDNSGTAYEQYF
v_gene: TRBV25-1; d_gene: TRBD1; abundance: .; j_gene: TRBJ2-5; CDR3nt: TGTGCCAGCAGTGGATTCAGGGGGCAGGAGACCCAGTACTTC; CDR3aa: CASSGFRGQETQYF
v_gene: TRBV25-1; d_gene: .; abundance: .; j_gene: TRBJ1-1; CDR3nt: TGTGCCAGCAGTAGTACGGCCCGGAGGAACACTGAAGCTTTCTTT; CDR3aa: CASSSTARRNTEAFF
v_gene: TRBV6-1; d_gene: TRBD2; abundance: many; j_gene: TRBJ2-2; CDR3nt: TGTGCCAGCAGGCGTCGGGGGGACCCAAACACCGGGGAGCTGTTTTTT; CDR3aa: CASRRRGDPNTGELFF
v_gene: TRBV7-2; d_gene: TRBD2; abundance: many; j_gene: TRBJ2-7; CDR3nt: TGTGCCAGCAGCACCGGACTAGCTAGAGAGCAGTACTTC; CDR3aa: CASSTGLAREQYF
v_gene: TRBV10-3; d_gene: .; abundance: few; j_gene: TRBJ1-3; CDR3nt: TGTGCCATCAGGGCGAACTCTGGAAACACCATATATTTT; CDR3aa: CAIRANSGNTIYF
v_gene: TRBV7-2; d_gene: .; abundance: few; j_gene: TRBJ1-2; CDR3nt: TGTGCCAGCAGCTCGCAGGCGTTGTCTGGCTACACCTTC; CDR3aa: CASSSQALSGYTF
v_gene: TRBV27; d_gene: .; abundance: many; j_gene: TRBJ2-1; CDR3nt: TGTGCCAGCAGTGCCGGGGCAGGGCCGAGCTCCTACAATGAGCAGTTCTTC; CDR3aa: CASSAGAGPSSYNEQFF